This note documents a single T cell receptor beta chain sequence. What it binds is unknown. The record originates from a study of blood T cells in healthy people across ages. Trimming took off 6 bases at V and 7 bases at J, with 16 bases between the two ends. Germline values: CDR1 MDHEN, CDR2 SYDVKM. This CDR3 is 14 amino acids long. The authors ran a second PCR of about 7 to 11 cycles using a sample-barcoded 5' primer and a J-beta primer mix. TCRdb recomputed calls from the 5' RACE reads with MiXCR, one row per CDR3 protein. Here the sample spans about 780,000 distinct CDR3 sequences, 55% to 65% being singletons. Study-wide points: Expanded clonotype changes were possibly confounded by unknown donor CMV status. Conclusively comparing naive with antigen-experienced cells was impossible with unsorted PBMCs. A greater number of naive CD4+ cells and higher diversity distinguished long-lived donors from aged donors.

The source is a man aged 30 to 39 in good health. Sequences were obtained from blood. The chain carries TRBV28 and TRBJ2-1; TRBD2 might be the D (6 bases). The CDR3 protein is CASSLPGGWNEQFF. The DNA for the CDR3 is TGTGCCAGCAGCCTTCCCGGGGGATGGAATGAGCAGTTCTTC.